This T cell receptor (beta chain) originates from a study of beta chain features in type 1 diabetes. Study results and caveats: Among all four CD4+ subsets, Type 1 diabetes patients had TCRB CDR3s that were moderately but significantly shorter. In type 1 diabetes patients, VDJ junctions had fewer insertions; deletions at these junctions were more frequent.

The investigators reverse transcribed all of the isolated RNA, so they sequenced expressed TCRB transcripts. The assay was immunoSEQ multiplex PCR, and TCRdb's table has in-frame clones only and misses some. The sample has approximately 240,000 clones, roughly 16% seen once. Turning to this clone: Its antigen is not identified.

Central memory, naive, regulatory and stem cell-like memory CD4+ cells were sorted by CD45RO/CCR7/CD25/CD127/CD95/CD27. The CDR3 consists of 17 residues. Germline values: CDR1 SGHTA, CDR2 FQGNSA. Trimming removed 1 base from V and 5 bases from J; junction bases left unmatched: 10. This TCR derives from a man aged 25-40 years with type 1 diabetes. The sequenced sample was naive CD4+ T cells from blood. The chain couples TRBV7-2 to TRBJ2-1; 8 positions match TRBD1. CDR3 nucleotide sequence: TGTGCCAGCAGCTTAGGAACCAGGGGGCCCAGGAACAATGAGCAGTTCTTC. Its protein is CASSLGTRGPRNNEQFF.